This T cell receptor beta chain was captured by sequencing in a study of blood T cells in healthy people across ages. The sample holds a few counts of this clonotype. This CDR3 contains 14 residues. Germline V gene data show CDR1 as SGHTA and CDR2 as FQGNSA. The germline V and J ends were trimmed by 3 bases and 5 bases, with 10 bases remaining between them. Next came a second PCR, run for about 6 to 12 cycles, which used a sample-barcoded 5' primer along with a J-beta primer mix. TCRdb used MiXCR to reprocess the 5' RACE reads, holding one entry per CDR3 protein. The table shows 1.5 million or so distinct CDR3 sequences, with 35% to 45% occurring only once. Samples each had at least 5 micrograms of total RNA extracted.

The sequencing input was blood. The sequence was collected from a woman aged 18-29 years in good health. The gene calls are TRBV7-2 and TRBJ1-4, with D unresolved. The CDR3 is CASSFQAGNEKLFF. Written as DNA, the CDR3 is TGTGCCAGCAGCTTTCAAGCGGGAAATGAAAAACTGTTTTTT. Based on the CDR3 plus reference TRBV7-2 and TRBJ1-4, the full variable domain is GAGVSQSPSNKVTEKGKDVELRCDPISGHTALYWYRQSLGQGLEFLIYFQGNSAPDKSGLPSDRFSAERTGGSVSTLTIQRTQQEDSAVYLCASSFQAGNEKLFFGSGTQLSVL.